Following are 16 T cell receptor beta chains from one sample sequenced in a study of response to subunit inactivated influenza vaccine. A single record per CDR3 protein comes from TCRdb applying MiXCR to the RT-PCR reads. The sample holds 500,000 or so distinct CDR3 sequences, approximately 15% seen once. Specimen: CD4+ T cells sorted from PBMCs, collected 23 to 25 months after vaccination. The receptors originated from a man aged 50-75 years who received an inactivated influenza vaccine.

This clonotype was seen a handful of times. The chain joins TRBV7-2 to TRBJ2-1; 11 nucleotides agree with TRBD2. The trim removed 5 bases at V and 5 bases at J, leaving 5 bases unmatched. Germline V gene sequence: CDR1 SGHTA, CDR2 FQGNSA. The length of the CDR3 is 15 residues. CDR3: CASSLIAGGNNEQFF. In DNA, the CDR3 is TGTGCCAGCAGCCTTATAGCGGGGGGGAACAATGAGCAGTTCTTC.

Only a few counts were recorded for this clonotype. The chain carries TRBV6-2 or TRBV6-3 and TRBJ2-1; D not certain. The V gene lost 4 bases and the J gene lost 10 bases, with 8 bases spanning the gap. Germline values: CDR1 MNHEY, CDR2 SVGEGT. This CDR3 has 11 residues. CDR3 sequence reads: CASSSVAEQFF. DNA for the CDR3: TGTGCCAGCAGTTCTGTGGCGGAGCAGTTCTTC.

This clonotype has more than one count but fewer than ten. V gene TRBV27 combines with J gene TRBJ1-2; TRBD1 agrees at 12 bases. Per the germline V gene, CDR1 is MNHEY and CDR2 is SMNVEV (reference sequence). The ends lost 0 bases at V and 4 bases at J; junction bases unmatched: 9. The CDR3 has 18 amino acids. For the CDR3, the DNA is TGTGCCAGCAGTTTATCGATGGGGACAGGGGGCATTAGCTATGGCTACACCTTC. It encodes CASSLSMGTGGISYGYTF.

The sample holds a few counts of this clonotype. This chain links TRBV15 with TRBJ1-1; unclear D gene. Trimming left V 1 base short and J 0 bases short, with 9 bases between. Germline V gene data show CDR1 as LNHNV and CDR2 as YYDKDF (reference sequence). This CDR3 has 15 residues. CDR3 region: CATSRVTVLNTEAFF. CDR3 bases: TGTGCCACCAGCAGAGTGACGGTCTTGAACACTGAAGCTTTCTTT.

The chain is built from TRBV2 and TRBJ1-1; 8 bases align to TRBD1. CDR1 and CDR2 (germline): SNHLY, FYNNEI. Unmatched junction bases numbered 7, after V lost 3 bases and J lost 1 base. The CDR3 consists of 16 residues. The DNA for the CDR3 is TGTGCCAGCAGTGAGGGAGATACAGGGGGGAACACTGAAGCTTTCTTT. Protein sequence: CASSEGDTGGNTEAFF.

This clonotype was seen a handful of times. The V gene is TRBV7-9, the J gene TRBJ2-7, with TRBD2 matching over 7 bases. V gave up 2 bases and J gave up 6 bases; unmatched junction bases: 7. Germline loops: CDR1 SEHNR, CDR2 FQNEAQ (reference sequence). CDR3 length: 14 residues. The CDR3 bases are TGTGCCAGCAGCTTATATTCCAGGGAGGGCGAGCAGTACTTC. Translating gives CASSLYSREGEQYF.

The chain links TRBV13 to TRBJ2-3; 12 nucleotides align to TRBD2. The germline gives CDR1 PRHDT, CDR2 FYEKMQ (reference sequence). J gave up 2 bases and V 4 bases, and 16 bases lay outside the gene matches. There are 20 residues in the CDR3. This chain's CDR3 is CASSSSATSGGAFYTDTQYF. For the CDR3, the DNA is TGTGCCAGCAGCTCCTCGGCGACTAGCGGGGGCGCTTTTTACACAGATACGCAGTATTTT.

The table lists this clonotype with many counts. The J gene is TRBJ2-2, the V gene TRBV10-3; D may be TRBD1 (5 bases). Per the germline V gene, CDR1 is ENHRY and CDR2 is SYGVKD. CDR3 size: 13 residues. V lost 7 bases to trimming and J lost 7 bases, with 13 bases between them. In DNA, the CDR3 is TGTGCCATCAAGGACACCGAATTCGGGGAGCTGTTTTTT. Protein product: CAIKDTEFGELFF.

The chain links TRBV4-2 to TRBJ1-5, with D unresolved. CDR1 is LGHNA and CDR2 is YNFKEQ in the germline V gene. Trimming took off 3 bases at V and 5 bases at J, with 8 bases between the two ends. CDR3 length: 13 residues. The CDR3 region has the DNA TGTGCCAGCAGCCAGCACCTTGATCAGCCCCAGCATTTT. Protein product: CASSQHLDQPQHF.

The rearrangement uses TRBV20-1 and TRBJ2-3; TRBD1 aligns across 9 bases. Germline V gives CDR1 DFQATT, CDR2 SNEGSKA (reference sequence). The ends lost 7 bases at V and 2 bases at J; junction bases unmatched: 4. The CDR3 is made up of 13 amino acids. The CDR3 sequence: CSGGTGNTDTQYF. CDR3 bases: TGCAGTGGCGGGACAGGGAACACAGATACGCAGTATTTT.

The V gene is TRBV2, the J gene TRBJ2-2; D is unclear. This CDR3 contains 13 residues. V dropped 6 bases and J dropped 5 bases, with 10 bases sitting between them. CDR1 is SNHLY, CDR2 FYNNEI, per germline. The CDR3 DNA is TGTGCCAGCAGAATAGATTCTACCGGGGAGCTGTTTTTT. This gives the protein CASRIDSTGELFF.

This clonotype has more than one count but fewer than ten. J is TRBJ2-1 and V is TRBV18; TRBD1 aligns across 10 bases. The trim removed 4 bases at V and 6 bases at J, leaving 6 bases unmatched. Germline loops: CDR1 KGHSH, CDR2 LQKENI. The CDR3 loop spans 15 amino acids. In nucleotides, the CDR3 is TGTGCCAGCTCACGAGACAGGGGGCCGAGCAATGAGCAGTTCTTC. Translated, it gives CASSRDRGPSNEQFF.

The V call is TRBV7-9, the J call TRBJ2-2, with D possibly TRBD2 on 5 matching bases. The CDR3 sequence is 14 residues long. CDR1 and CDR2 (germline): SEHNR, FQNEAQ (reference sequence). V was cut by 5 bases and J by 4 bases, with 11 bases left in between. In nucleotides, the CDR3 is TGTGCCAGCAGCAAAGCGGTACCCACCGGGGAGCTGTTTTTT. Amino acid sequence: CASSKAVPTGELFF.

V and J are TRBV28 and TRBJ2-4; perhaps TRBD1 as D (5 bases). The CDR3 is 11 residues long. Trimming pared 6 bases from V and 7 bases from J, leaving 7 bases between. Germline V lookup: CDR1 MDHEN, CDR2 SYDVKM. CDR3 nucleotides: TGTGCCAGCAGGGACATTAACATTCAGTACTTC. Translating it yields CASRDINIQYF.

This clonotype was found many times. The V and J genes are TRBV24-1 and TRBJ2-7, with 7 bases fitting TRBD2. Germline V gene data show CDR1 as KGHDR and CDR2 as SFDVKD. The ends lost 2 bases at V and 5 bases at J; junction bases unmatched: 8. The CDR3 has 15 amino acids. CDR3 loop: CATSDSLASGDEQYF. In DNA form, the CDR3 reads TGTGCCACCAGTGATTCCCTTGCAAGCGGGGACGAGCAGTACTTC.

This clonotype was counted only a few times. The chain couples TRBV18 to TRBJ2-3; tentatively, D is TRBD1 (5 bases). With 4 bases removed from V and 2 bases from J, the gap between germline ends came to 13 bases. Germline V gene sequence: CDR1 KGHSH, CDR2 LQKENI. The CDR3 is made up of 15 amino acids. In DNA form, the CDR3 reads TGTGCCAGCTCACAGGGGCCCCCCTCCACAGATACGCAGTATTTT. Translation: CASSQGPPSTDTQYF.